This record concerns one TCR beta chain sequence. Profiled with immunoSEQ multiplex PCR; TCRdb holds only in-frame clones, not every one. The table records some 57,000 clones, about 83% of them present only once. The germline V gene has CDR1 SGHNT and CDR2 YENEEA. The V segment lost 5 bases and the J segment 0 bases; nucleotides outside the gene matches: 9. The length of the CDR3 is 17 residues. The data were taken from a study of blood T cell repertoires in COVID-19. The sequence was obtained from a woman aged 80 or over with acute or convalescent COVID-19. Sequencing was performed on peripheral blood. V usage is TRBV11-3 and J usage is TRBJ2-1; 8 bases fit TRBD2. CDR3 DNA: TGTGCCAGCAGCCCCGACTTAGCGGGGAGCTCCTACAATGAGCAGTTCTTC. Amino acid sequence: CASSPDLAGSSYNEQFF.